These T cell receptor beta chains were read from a single sample in a study of blood T cell repertoires in COVID-19. Sequencing was performed with immunoSEQ multiplex PCR; in TCRdb, only in-frame clones are kept and a portion is missing. The table has around 140,000 clones, over 75% seen once. Sample: peripheral blood. The source is a man between 18 and 29 years old with COVID-19, enrolled during active disease. Each CDR3 is given with its conserved first and last residue. The order of the fields is CDR3 DNA, CDR3 protein, D gene, V gene, J gene, clone size. A D gene is named only where the DNA matches it firmly. Rows give clone size only sometimes, using once, few, many, or a class for an expanded clone.

CDR3nt: TGTGCCAGCAGCGGAAGGACTAGCGGGAACACCGGGGAGCTGTTTTTT
CDR3aa: CASSGRTSGNTGELFF
d_gene: TRBD2
v_gene: TRBV13
j_gene: TRBJ2-2
abundance: NA

CDR3nt: TGTGCCAGCAGCCTCTCGGGCTCCTACAATGAGCAGTTCTTC
CDR3aa: CASSLSGSYNEQFF
d_gene: NA
v_gene: TRBV28
j_gene: TRBJ2-1
abundance: NA

CDR3nt: TGTGCCAGCAGCTTAATTAGCAGGGGGAGCACAGATACGCAGTATTTT
CDR3aa: CASSLISRGSTDTQYF
d_gene: TRBD1
v_gene: TRBV7-2
j_gene: TRBJ2-3
abundance: once

CDR3nt: TGTGCCAGCAGCACCGGGACTAGCGGACGAGGTCATCCCTACGAGCAGTACTTC
CDR3aa: CASSTGTSGRGHPYEQYF
d_gene: TRBD2
v_gene: TRBV7-9
j_gene: TRBJ2-7
abundance: NA

CDR3nt: TGTGCCAGCAGCGTAGGGGTCGGAGCGGGAGTCTCCCACGAGCAGTACTTC
CDR3aa: CASSVGVGAGVSHEQYF
d_gene: TRBD2
v_gene: TRBV9
j_gene: TRBJ2-7
abundance: NA

CDR3nt: TGTGCCACCGAGATCAGGTGGGGCAGCCCTCGGGCCAAAAACATTCAGTACTTC
CDR3aa: CATEIRWGSPRAKNIQYF
d_gene: NA
v_gene: TRBV11-3
j_gene: TRBJ2-4
abundance: NA

CDR3nt: TGTGCCAGCAGCGTAGGGGACAGGCCTTCCTACAATGAGCAGTTCTTC
CDR3aa: CASSVGDRPSYNEQFF
d_gene: TRBD1
v_gene: TRBV9
j_gene: TRBJ2-1
abundance: NA

CDR3nt: TGTGCCAGCAGCCAAGATTTAGCGGGAGGGGGCGATACGCAGTATTTT
CDR3aa: CASSQDLAGGGDTQYF
d_gene: TRBD2
v_gene: TRBV3-1/TRBV3-2
j_gene: TRBJ2-3
abundance: once

CDR3nt: TGTGCCAGCGTGGAGGGATTGAATCAGCCCCAGCATTTT
CDR3aa: CASVEGLNQPQHF
d_gene: NA
v_gene: TRBV12-3/TRBV12-4
j_gene: TRBJ1-5
abundance: NA

CDR3nt: TGTGCCAGCAGCCAAGATACGCCTTGGGCCAGCAATCAGCCCCAGCATTTT
CDR3aa: CASSQDTPWASNQPQHF
d_gene: NA
v_gene: TRBV3-1/TRBV3-2
j_gene: TRBJ1-5
abundance: NA

CDR3nt: TGTGCCAGCAGTTGGGACAGGGCCTATGGCTACACCTTC
CDR3aa: CASSWDRAYGYTF
d_gene: TRBD1
v_gene: TRBV2
j_gene: TRBJ1-2
abundance: NA

CDR3nt: TGTGCCAGCTCACCACTCCCCAGGGGGCGGGAGACCCAGTACTTC
CDR3aa: CASSPLPRGRETQYF
d_gene: TRBD1
v_gene: TRBV18
j_gene: TRBJ2-5
abundance: NA

CDR3nt: TGCAGCGTTGCCGAGACAGGGGGCTACGAGCAGTACTTC
CDR3aa: CSVAETGGYEQYF
d_gene: TRBD1
v_gene: TRBV29-1
j_gene: TRBJ2-7
abundance: NA

CDR3nt: TGTGCCAGCAGTTACACTAGCTCCTACAATGAGCAGTTCTTC
CDR3aa: CASSYTSSYNEQFF
d_gene: NA
v_gene: TRBV6-5
j_gene: TRBJ2-1
abundance: NA

CDR3nt: TGTGCCAGCACGCGGGACCCCACCGGGGAGCTGTTTTTT
CDR3aa: CASTRDPTGELFF
d_gene: NA
v_gene: TRBV9
j_gene: TRBJ2-2
abundance: NA

CDR3nt: TGTGCCAGCAGCTTACTTCCTACTAGCACAGATACGCAGTATTTT
CDR3aa: CASSLLPTSTDTQYF
d_gene: NA
v_gene: TRBV11-2
j_gene: TRBJ2-3
abundance: NA

CDR3nt: TGCGCCAGCAGCCAAGATCTCACTAGCGATGAGCAGTTCTTC
CDR3aa: CASSQDLTSDEQFF
d_gene: TRBD2
v_gene: TRBV4-3
j_gene: TRBJ2-1
abundance: NA

CDR3nt: TGTGCCAGCAGTATGACAGGTTGGCAAGAGACCCAGTACTTC
CDR3aa: CASSMTGWQETQYF
d_gene: NA
v_gene: TRBV6-2/TRBV6-3
j_gene: TRBJ2-5
abundance: NA

CDR3nt: TGTGCCAGCAGCCAAGGAGACTACAATGAGCAGTTCTTC
CDR3aa: CASSQGDYNEQFF
d_gene: NA
v_gene: TRBV5-6
j_gene: TRBJ2-1
abundance: NA

CDR3nt: TGTGCCAGCAGCCAAGGACACTCTAACTACGAGCAGTACTTC
CDR3aa: CASSQGHSNYEQYF
d_gene: NA
v_gene: TRBV3-1/TRBV3-2
j_gene: TRBJ2-7
abundance: NA

CDR3nt: TGTGCCATCAGGCCCGGACAGGGTGAATACGAGCAGTACTTC
CDR3aa: CAIRPGQGEYEQYF
d_gene: TRBD1
v_gene: TRBV10-3
j_gene: TRBJ2-7
abundance: NA

CDR3nt: TGCGCCAGCAGCTCCAATACAGGGAGCCAAGAGACCCAGTACTTC
CDR3aa: CASSSNTGSQETQYF
d_gene: NA
v_gene: TRBV5-1
j_gene: TRBJ2-5
abundance: NA

CDR3nt: TGTGCCAGCAGTCCAGGGACTTTCTACGAGCAGTACTTC
CDR3aa: CASSPGTFYEQYF
d_gene: NA
v_gene: TRBV27
j_gene: TRBJ2-7
abundance: NA

CDR3nt: TGTGCCAGCAGCGTAGAGGCCAGGGAGAACACCGGGGAGCTGTTTTTT
CDR3aa: CASSVEARENTGELFF
d_gene: NA
v_gene: TRBV9
j_gene: TRBJ2-2
abundance: once

CDR3nt: TGTGCCAGCAGCCCCCCCGGGGGGGAAAAACTGCTTTTT
CDR3aa: CASSPPGGEKLLF
d_gene: NA
v_gene: TRBV6-6
j_gene: TRBJ1-4
abundance: NA

CDR3nt: TGTGCCAGCACCCCTCGGAGTAGCAATCAGCCCCAGCATTTT
CDR3aa: CASTPRSSNQPQHF
d_gene: NA
v_gene: TRBV6-2/TRBV6-3
j_gene: TRBJ1-5
abundance: NA

CDR3nt: TGTGCCAGCAGCCGATTGAGCCCGGACGAGCAGTACTTC
CDR3aa: CASSRLSPDEQYF
d_gene: NA
v_gene: TRBV13
j_gene: TRBJ2-7
abundance: NA

CDR3nt: TGTGCCAGTACCATGACAGGGATCAATCAGCCCCAGCATTTT
CDR3aa: CASTMTGINQPQHF
d_gene: TRBD1
v_gene: TRBV19
j_gene: TRBJ1-5
abundance: NA

CDR3nt: TGTGCCAGCAGTTTTGGAGTCGGGACTGAAGCTTTCTTT
CDR3aa: CASSFGVGTEAFF
d_gene: NA
v_gene: TRBV12-3/TRBV12-4
j_gene: TRBJ1-1
abundance: NA

CDR3nt: TGTGCCACCAGCAGAGATTCAGGATGGTATGGCTACACCTTC
CDR3aa: CATSRDSGWYGYTF
d_gene: NA
v_gene: TRBV15
j_gene: TRBJ1-2
abundance: NA

CDR3nt: TGCGCCAGCAGCCAACGCCCGACAGAGGTCTCCTACAATGAGCAGTTCTTC
CDR3aa: CASSQRPTEVSYNEQFF
d_gene: NA
v_gene: TRBV4-1
j_gene: TRBJ2-1
abundance: NA

CDR3nt: TGCAGTGCTAGTCCAGGAATCAAGCCCCAGCATTTT
CDR3aa: CSASPGIKPQHF
d_gene: NA
v_gene: TRBV20-1
j_gene: TRBJ1-5
abundance: NA

CDR3nt: TGCGCCAGCAGCTTCACGCCGCAGGGGGCGCCAGCAGAGACCCAGTACTTC
CDR3aa: CASSFTPQGAPAETQYF
d_gene: TRBD1
v_gene: TRBV5-1
j_gene: TRBJ2-5
abundance: NA

CDR3nt: TGTGCCACCAGCAGAGTAGGCAGGGCGGGGACTGAAGCTTTCTTT
CDR3aa: CATSRVGRAGTEAFF
d_gene: NA
v_gene: TRBV15
j_gene: TRBJ1-1
abundance: NA

CDR3nt: TGTGCCAGTAGTATTCAAGCTAGCGCCGCCTACGAGCAGTACTTC
CDR3aa: CASSIQASAAYEQYF
d_gene: NA
v_gene: TRBV19
j_gene: TRBJ2-7
abundance: NA

CDR3nt: TGTGCCAGCGGAAAACGACTAGCGGGGGCAGATACGCAGTATTTT
CDR3aa: CASGKRLAGADTQYF
d_gene: TRBD2
v_gene: TRBV2
j_gene: TRBJ2-3
abundance: NA

CDR3nt: TGTGCCAGCAGCTCATGGGGAAGCGGGAGAGGCCTCTCCTACGAGCAGTACTTC
CDR3aa: CASSSWGSGRGLSYEQYF
d_gene: TRBD2
v_gene: TRBV11-2
j_gene: TRBJ2-7
abundance: NA

CDR3nt: TGTGCCAGCAGCTTAGGACAGGGTTTTTACTTC
CDR3aa: CASSLGQGFYF
d_gene: TRBD1
v_gene: TRBV7-8
j_gene: TRBJ2-7
abundance: NA

CDR3nt: TGTGCCAGCAGTTCCCCCAGAGGGACTAATGAAAAACTGTTTTTT
CDR3aa: CASSSPRGTNEKLFF
d_gene: NA
v_gene: TRBV27
j_gene: TRBJ1-4
abundance: NA

CDR3nt: TGTGCCAGCAGTTTACGGGCTAGCGGGAGGCTAGATACGCAGTATTTT
CDR3aa: CASSLRASGRLDTQYF
d_gene: TRBD2
v_gene: TRBV28
j_gene: TRBJ2-3
abundance: NA

CDR3nt: TGTGCCAGCAGCATCACGTCGGGGTACACAGATACGCAGTATTTT
CDR3aa: CASSITSGYTDTQYF
d_gene: NA
v_gene: TRBV7-9
j_gene: TRBJ2-3
abundance: NA

CDR3nt: TGCGCCAGCAGCGCCTCGACAGGGGGCTTTGACACTGAAGCTTTCTTT
CDR3aa: CASSASTGGFDTEAFF
d_gene: TRBD1
v_gene: TRBV5-1
j_gene: TRBJ1-1
abundance: NA

CDR3nt: TGCGCCAGCAGCCAAGATCTCACAGGGGACCTTCACCTGTTCTCTGGAAACACCATATATTTT
CDR3aa: CASSQDLTGDLHLFSGNTIYF
d_gene: TRBD1
v_gene: TRBV4-3
j_gene: TRBJ1-3
abundance: NA

CDR3nt: TGTGCCACCAGTGACCCCCCAAGAGCGGGAGGTCCAGATACGCAGTATTTT
CDR3aa: CATSDPPRAGGPDTQYF
d_gene: TRBD2
v_gene: TRBV24-1
j_gene: TRBJ2-3
abundance: once

CDR3nt: TGCGCCAGCAGCTTGCAGCAGGGTCAGCCCCAGCATTTT
CDR3aa: CASSLQQGQPQHF
d_gene: NA
v_gene: TRBV5-1
j_gene: TRBJ1-5
abundance: NA

CDR3nt: TGCGCCAGCAGCTTGGCGAACCCGCCTCGGGAGACCCAGTACTTC
CDR3aa: CASSLANPPRETQYF
d_gene: NA
v_gene: TRBV5-1
j_gene: TRBJ2-5
abundance: NA

CDR3nt: TGTGCCAGCAGCACTGAGGGTTTTGGTCAGCCCCAGCATTTT
CDR3aa: CASSTEGFGQPQHF
d_gene: NA
v_gene: TRBV6-5
j_gene: TRBJ1-5
abundance: NA

CDR3nt: TGTGCCAGCAGGCCAGCCGGAGCAGATACGCAGTATTTT
CDR3aa: CASRPAGADTQYF
d_gene: NA
v_gene: TRBV14
j_gene: TRBJ2-3
abundance: NA

CDR3nt: TGCAGTGCTAGTGATAATGGTGAAAAACTGCTTTTT
CDR3aa: CSASDNGEKLLF
d_gene: NA
v_gene: TRBV20-1
j_gene: TRBJ1-4
abundance: NA

CDR3nt: TGTGCCAGCAGCGTAGCTGGCAGGGAGGAAGAGACCCAGTACTTC
CDR3aa: CASSVAGREEETQYF
d_gene: NA
v_gene: TRBV9
j_gene: TRBJ2-5
abundance: NA

CDR3nt: TGTGCCAGCAGCTTCGGAAGGGGTACCTACGAGCAGTACTTC
CDR3aa: CASSFGRGTYEQYF
d_gene: NA
v_gene: TRBV5-5
j_gene: TRBJ2-7
abundance: NA

CDR3nt: TGTGCCAGTAGCCAAAACCGGGACAGGGTTCATGAGCAGTTCTTC
CDR3aa: CASSQNRDRVHEQFF
d_gene: TRBD1
v_gene: TRBV19
j_gene: TRBJ2-1
abundance: NA

CDR3nt: TGTGCCAGCAGCTTATCTTTGTGGCAGGTCGCTGAAGCTTTCTTT
CDR3aa: CASSLSLWQVAEAFF
d_gene: NA
v_gene: TRBV11-2
j_gene: TRBJ1-1
abundance: once

CDR3nt: TGTGCCAGCAGTTACTTACTAGCGGGAGGGTTGAATGAGCAGTTCTTC
CDR3aa: CASSYLLAGGLNEQFF
d_gene: TRBD2
v_gene: TRBV6-2/TRBV6-3
j_gene: TRBJ2-1
abundance: once